The sample holds a few counts of the clone carrying this T cell receptor (beta chain). Its antigen is currently unknown. The donors, healthy Caucasians from Russia, were aged roughly 6 to 90. Isolation of PBMCs gave at least 7 million cells per sample. Primed by a sample-barcoded 5' primer and a J-beta primer mix, a second PCR proceeded for 7 to 11 cycles. Sequencing yielded, for each sample, at least 2.5 million paired-end reads carrying CDR3. TCRdb processed the 5' RACE reads anew with MiXCR; each CDR3 protein has one entry. The table lists over 600,000 distinct CDR3 sequences, roughly 21% of them singletons. This entry belongs to a study of blood T cells in healthy people across ages. Study-level findings and limits: Using unsorted PBMCs precluded a conclusive naive versus antigen-experienced comparison.

Trimming removed 3 bases from V and 0 bases from J, with 12 bases in between. In germline, CDR1 is LGHNA, CDR2 YSLEER. The CDR3 is 16 amino acids. Sequenced: blood. This chain links TRBV4-3 with TRBJ2-1; a weak D match, TRBD2 (5 bases). The receptor comes from a man aged 65 to 85 in good health. CDR3 coding DNA: TGCGCCAGCAGCCACGCCAGTACTAGCTCCTACAATGAGCAGTTCTTC. It is translated as CASSHASTSSYNEQFF.